A selection of T cell receptor beta chains follows, all from one sample in a study of T and B cells in COVID-19 patients. TCRdb analysed the multiplex PCR reads with MiXCR anew, one entry per CDR3 protein. The sample gives about 5,600 distinct CDR3 sequences, 25% to 35% of which show up once; over 30% is in the top ten. Sequenced sample: blood. These receptors were collected from a human donor with active COVID-19. The donor label of this sample is uncertain. CDR3s include the opening cysteine and the closing phenylalanine or tryptophan. D genes are given only for firm matches. A row's size may be missing; if present it is once, few, many or a size class.

.	.	TRBV6-1	TRBJ1-5	TGTGCCAGCAGTGATCAGAATCAGCCCCAGCATTTT	CASSDQNQPQHF
medium-sized	TRBD2	TRBV11-3	TRBJ2-1	TGTGCCATCGTGCCGCGGGGGGGGAATGAGCAGTTCTTC	CAIVPRGGNEQFF
medium-sized	.	TRBV19	TRBJ1-5	TGTGCCAGTGTGATGTGGGGCGATAGCAATCAGCCCCAGCATTTT	CASVMWGDSNQPQHF
.	.	TRBV5-1	TRBJ2-1	TGCGCCAGCAGCTTGGCCCAGACCCAGGATGAGCAGTTCTTC	CASSLAQTQDEQFF
.	TRBD1	TRBV29-1	TRBJ2-7	TGCAGCGTTGTGGACAGGGTCAATTACGAGCAGTACTTC	CSVVDRVNYEQYF
once	.	TRBV11-3	TRBJ2-3	TGTGCCAGCAGCTTGGGTGGGAGCGGAGATACGCAGTATTTT	CASSLGGSGDTQYF
.	TRBD1	TRBV19	TRBJ2-1	TGTGCCAGTAGTCCCGCCGGGACAGGGACTTACAATGAGCAGTTCTTC	CASSPAGTGTYNEQFF
.	.	TRBV6-1	TRBJ1-1	TGTGCCAGCCTTACCTCTCGGGACACTGAAGCTTTCTTT	CASLTSRDTEAFF
.	.	TRBV11-3	TRBJ2-3	TGTGCCAGCAGCTTAGGACTAGTCACAGATACGCAGTATTTT	CASSLGLVTDTQYF
medium-sized	TRBD1	TRBV19	TRBJ2-1	TGTGCCAGTAGTATAGATCGAGGGACAGTACCCGATGAGCAGTTCTTC	CASSIDRGTVPDEQFF
.	.	TRBV7-9	TRBJ2-7	TGTGCCAGCAGCGGAGCGGGACAGACCTACGAGCAGTACTTC	CASSGAGQTYEQYF
.	TRBD2	TRBV5-6	TRBJ2-1	TGTGCCAGCAGTCCAAAGACTAGCGGGAGCCACAATGAGCAGTTCTTC	CASSPKTSGSHNEQFF
.	.	TRBV7-6	TRBJ1-2	TGTGCCAGCAGCTTAACTCCGGCTGGGGGCGATGGCTACACCTTC	CASSLTPAGGDGYTF
.	.	TRBV5-4	TRBJ1-2	TGTGCCAGCAGCTTGGACAGGGAGATGAACTATGGCTACACCTTC	CASSLDREMNYGYTF
.	.	TRBV5-6	TRBJ1-5	TGTGCCAGCAGCTTGTATATCGGGGGGAAGAGCAATCAGCCCCAGCATTTT	CASSLYIGGKSNQPQHF
.	.	TRBV2	TRBJ2-6	TGTGCCACCCAACCTTCTGGGGCCAACGTCCTGACTTTC	CATQPSGANVLTF
.	.	TRBV20-1	TRBJ2-3	TGCAGTGCTGGACCTCCCAGCACAGATACGCAGTATTTT	CSAGPPSTDTQYF
few	.	TRBV12-3/TRBV12-4	TRBJ1-3	TGTGCCAGCAGCCATGGGATCAACACCATATATTTT	CASSHGINTIYF
.	TRBD2	TRBV7-2	TRBJ2-3	TGTGCCAGCAGCCTTAGACTAGCGGTTGTTACAGATACGCAGTATTTT	CASSLRLAVVTDTQYF
.	.	TRBV24-1	TRBJ2-1	TGTGCCACCAGTGATCCTGGGCCCGGGGACAATGAGCAGTTCTTC	CATSDPGPGDNEQFF
.	.	TRBV4-1	TRBJ1-4	TGCGCCAGCAGCTCTGTTCAGGGAGAAAAACTGTTTTTT	CASSSVQGEKLFF
.	.	TRBV29-1	TRBJ2-4	TGCAGCGTTCGAGAGACCTTAGCCAAAAACATTCAGTACTTC	CSVRETLAKNIQYF
medium-sized	TRBD1	TRBV19	TRBJ2-7	TGTGCCAGTAGGGACACAGGGGGCCAAAGCTCCTACGAGCAGTACTTC	CASRDTGGQSSYEQYF
.	TRBD1	TRBV6-2/TRBV6-3	TRBJ2-1	TGTGCCAGCAGCTGGACAGGGTCCGGGAATGAGCAGTTCTTC	CASSWTGSGNEQFF
.	TRBD1	TRBV24-1	TRBJ1-1	TGTGCCACCAAAGCAGGGGGCGGGAACACTGAAGCTTTCTTT	CATKAGGGNTEAFF
.	.	TRBV6-2/TRBV6-3	TRBJ2-1	TGTGCCAGCAGTTACTACGGGGCCTACAATGAGCAGTTCTTC	CASSYYGAYNEQFF
.	.	TRBV18	TRBJ1-3	TGTGCCAGCTCACCATTTGCTTGGGGGACACGATCTGGAAACACCATATATTTT	CASSPFAWGTRSGNTIYF
.	.	TRBV6-1	TRBJ2-5	TGTGCCAGCAGTCGGGACTCCATGCCAGAGACCCAGTACTTC	CASSRDSMPETQYF
.	TRBD1	TRBV5-6	TRBJ2-5	TGTGCCAGCAGCCCACAGGGGGCGGCAGAGACCCAGTACTTC	CASSPQGAAETQYF
.	.	TRBV6-5	TRBJ1-1	TGTGCCAGCAGTTATAAGGGGTGGGGGACTGAAGCTTTCTTT	CASSYKGWGTEAFF
.	.	TRBV21-1	TRBJ1-4	TGTGCCAGCAGCAAAGGAGAGGGGCCAACTAATGAAAAACTGTTTTTT	CASSKGEGPTNEKLFF
few	.	TRBV27	TRBJ2-3	TGTGCCAGCAGTTTAGCAGGGTGGGATACGCAGTATTTT	CASSLAGWDTQYF
few	.	TRBV27	TRBJ1-2	TGTGCCAGCAGACCTACGCCGAACTATGGCTACACCTTC	CASRPTPNYGYTF
medium-sized	TRBD1	TRBV18	TRBJ1-3	TGTGCCAGCTCAGACGGACAGGTCTCTGGAAACACCATATATTTT	CASSDGQVSGNTIYF